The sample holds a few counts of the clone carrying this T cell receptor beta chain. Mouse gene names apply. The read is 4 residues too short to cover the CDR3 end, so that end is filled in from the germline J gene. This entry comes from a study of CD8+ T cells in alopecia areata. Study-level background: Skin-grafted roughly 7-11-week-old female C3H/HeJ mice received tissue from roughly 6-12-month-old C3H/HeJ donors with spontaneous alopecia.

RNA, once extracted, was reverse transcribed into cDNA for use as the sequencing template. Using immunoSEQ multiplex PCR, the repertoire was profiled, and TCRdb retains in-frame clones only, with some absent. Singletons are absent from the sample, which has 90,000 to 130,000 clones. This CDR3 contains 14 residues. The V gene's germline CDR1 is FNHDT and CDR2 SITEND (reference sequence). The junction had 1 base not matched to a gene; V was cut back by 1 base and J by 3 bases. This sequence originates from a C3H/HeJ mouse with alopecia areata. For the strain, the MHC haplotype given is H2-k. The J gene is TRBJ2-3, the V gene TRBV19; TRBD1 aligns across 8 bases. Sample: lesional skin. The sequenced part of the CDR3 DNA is TGTGCCAGCAGTATACAGGGGGCGGCAGAA. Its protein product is CASSIQGAAE. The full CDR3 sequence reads CASSIQGAAETLYF.